These T cell receptor beta chains were read from a single sample in a study of T-cell reconstitution after alpha-beta-depleted transplantation in children. A single record per CDR3 protein comes from TCRdb applying MiXCR to the PCR reads. In the table there are some 300,000 distinct CDR3 sequences, about 7.3% of which are singletons. The specimen was peripheral blood, collected 360 days after TCRalphabeta/CD19-depleted stem cell transplant. Receptors originate from a female patient aged 2-9 years who had a stem cell transplant for Fanconi anemia, so the T cells may come from the graft donor. CDR3s leave out the opening cysteine and the closing phenylalanine or tryptophan. Fields, in order: CDR3 protein, clone size, D gene, V gene. A D gene is named only where the DNA matches it firmly. The size entry is marked missing in some rows and otherwise reads once, few, many or a size class.

CDR3: ASSRDFDEQF
size: many
D: -
V: TRBV5-1

CDR3: SARGWTGG
size: few
D: TRBD1
V: TRBV20-1

CDR3: ASSLDRENYGYT
size: few
D: -
V: TRBV5-4

CDR3: AISESGRDQPQH
size: few
D: -
V: TRBV10-3

CDR3: ATSDSRGRSNTGELF
size: few
D: TRBD1
V: TRBV24-1

CDR3: ASSPGPGLSVDNEQF
size: -
D: -
V: TRBV7-3

CDR3: ASSPRNLGREDLGETQY
size: few
D: -
V: TRBV11-1

CDR3: ASSPIARAEQF
size: many
D: -
V: TRBV11-2

CDR3: ASSVDDRPNEQY
size: many
D: -
V: TRBV9

CDR3: ASKGRGVHTGELF
size: many
D: TRBD2
V: TRBV7-2

CDR3: AISEGLETQY
size: many
D: -
V: TRBV10-3

CDR3: SVEALERESYNEQF
size: many
D: TRBD2
V: TRBV29-1

CDR3: ASTLIGAYEQY
size: many
D: -
V: TRBV7-4

CDR3: ASSQGHQGNYGYT
size: few
D: -
V: TRBV3-1

CDR3: ASSVEGQGAGELF
size: many
D: TRBD1
V: TRBV9

CDR3: ASTGTASSYNEQF
size: many
D: TRBD1
V: TRBV11-2

CDR3: ASSSGTPNTIY
size: many
D: -
V: TRBV5-6

CDR3: SVSRALNTEAF
size: many
D: -
V: TRBV29-1

CDR3: ATGTHVGEQY
size: few
D: -
V: TRBV24-1

CDR3: ASSLGDDPYEQY
size: few
D: -
V: TRBV5-6

CDR3: ASSPGQVTFYNEQF
size: many
D: TRBD1
V: TRBV27

CDR3: ASSDHNVGELF
size: many
D: -
V: TRBV6-1

CDR3: ASSPGDRQAHGYT
size: -
D: TRBD1
V: TRBV4-2

CDR3: ASSLELSGGTDTQY
size: many
D: TRBD2
V: TRBV5-1

CDR3: GGGDSNQPQH
size: -
D: -
V: TRBV28

CDR3: ASSLGSYEQF
size: many
D: -
V: TRBV5-6

CDR3: ASSPPWADTQY
size: many
D: -
V: TRBV7-6

CDR3: ASSLVRGSYEQY
size: many
D: -
V: TRBV7-8

CDR3: SAREQGGREKLF
size: -
D: TRBD1
V: TRBV20-1

CDR3: ASSSLWTSGEDNEQF
size: few
D: TRBD2
V: TRBV7-9

CDR3: ASSSRILWGYT
size: many
D: -
V: TRBV28

CDR3: ASSLGDLKGPETQY
size: -
D: -
V: TRBV5-1

CDR3: ASSVRHFRDTEAF
size: many
D: -
V: TRBV7-8

CDR3: ASSLAPRQGLFADTQY
size: -
D: TRBD1
V: TRBV7-8

CDR3: ASSGQVFATNEKLF
size: many
D: -
V: TRBV6-1

CDR3: ASSRYEQY
size: many
D: -
V: TRBV28

CDR3: SAQRMNTEAF
size: few
D: -
V: TRBV20-1

CDR3: ASSPQGLSGNTIY
size: many
D: -
V: TRBV18

CDR3: ASSLEGEGQF
size: -
D: -
V: TRBV13

CDR3: ASCWSSRTNEKLF
size: many
D: -
V: TRBV12-3/TRBV12-4

CDR3: SGRMVSGRETQY
size: many
D: -
V: TRBV29-1

CDR3: ATSLQVHRKVCGYT
size: few
D: -
V: TRBV24-1

CDR3: ASSEALVLF
size: few
D: -
V: TRBV6-1

CDR3: ASSLTSGGGEQF
size: -
D: TRBD2
V: TRBV5-1

CDR3: ASSLEVQQLGSPLH
size: few
D: -
V: TRBV7-2

CDR3: ASSQDRQMNTEAF
size: many
D: -
V: TRBV4-3

CDR3: ASSHTRGETQY
size: -
D: -
V: TRBV11-2

CDR3: ASSPADTEAF
size: few
D: -
V: TRBV18

CDR3: ASSVEGSTDTQY
size: many
D: -
V: TRBV9

CDR3: ATGTFAEQY
size: many
D: -
V: TRBV12-3/TRBV12-4

CDR3: ASNHGGPYNEQF
size: many
D: -
V: TRBV5-1

CDR3: ASSPRGTSGEETQY
size: -
D: TRBD2
V: TRBV18

CDR3: ASSNRPDTTRTDTQY
size: many
D: -
V: TRBV27

CDR3: ASSFWQETQY
size: many
D: -
V: TRBV14

CDR3: ASSPGTENQPQH
size: many
D: TRBD1
V: TRBV27

CDR3: SASLNRVYEQY
size: many
D: -
V: TRBV20-1

CDR3: ASSQDVEETQY
size: many
D: -
V: TRBV4-3